The entry that follows covers one T cell receptor beta chain sequence. Its specificity is unknown. The data were obtained in a study of T cell responses to AZD1222 COVID-19 vaccine. Assay: immunoSEQ multiplex PCR; the TCRdb copy retains only in-frame clones and omits some. The table has some 96,000 clones, 85% to 90% seen once. Study-wide results and limits: The peak T cell response came first, and repertoires were sampled only after it. AZD1222 recipients seropositive at baseline numbered only six or seven. Clonal diversity was possibly underestimated, and white British individuals and females predominated among donors. The breadth and depth of Spike-specific TCRs increased once two AZD1222 doses had been given.

J was trimmed by 3 bases and V by 4 bases; bases with no gene match: 3. CDR3 length equals 13 residues. Per the germline V gene, CDR1 is SGHRS and CDR2 is YFSETQ. The sequences come from peripheral blood, collected on day 0 of AZD1222 vaccination. The J gene is TRBJ2-5, the V gene TRBV5-1, with 7 positions matching TRBD1. The clonotype originates from an adult in good health. The DNA for the CDR3 is TGCGCCAGCAGCCAGGACAGGAAAGAGACCCAGTACTTC. As protein: CASSQDRKETQYF.